The 24 T cell receptor beta chains reported below all come from one sample, sequenced in a study of blood T cell repertoires in COVID-19. TCRdb's copy holds only in-frame clones and misses some; the assay was immunoSEQ multiplex PCR. The sample contains fewer than 250,000 clones, approximately 85% of which appear only once. Material for sequencing was peripheral blood. These receptors came from a man aged 35 to 55 with acute or convalescent COVID-19.

This chain links TRBV30 with TRBJ1-1; possibly TRBD1 for D (5 bases). In germline, CDR1 is GTSNPN, CDR2 SVGIG (reference sequence). The germline V and J ends were trimmed by 3 bases and 1 base, with 9 bases remaining between them. The length of the CDR3 is 13 residues. CDR3 region: CAWSNTGNTEAFF. In nucleotides, the CDR3 is TGTGCCTGGAGCAATACAGGGAACACTGAAGCTTTCTTT.

The V gene is TRBV6-1, the J gene TRBJ2-3, with TRBD2 as a possible D gene (5 bases). The CDR3 contains 15 residues. V lost 4 bases and J lost 0, with 11 bases in between. Germline loops: CDR1 MNHNS, CDR2 SASEGT. CDR3 nucleotide sequence: TGTGCCAGCAGTGTAAATGGACTTAGCACAGATACGCAGTATTTT. This translates into CASSVNGLSTDTQYF.

This chain joins TRBV5-4 and TRBJ2-5; 7 nucleotides line up with TRBD1. This CDR3 region has 14 residues. Germline CDR1 SGHNT, CDR2 YYREEE (reference sequence). The V segment lost 3 bases and the J segment 1 base; nucleotides outside the gene matches: 3. CDR3 region: CASSSRQGQETQYF. In DNA form, the CDR3 reads TGTGCCAGCAGCTCTCGACAGGGCCAAGAGACCCAGTACTTC.

V and J are TRBV6-2 or TRBV6-3 and TRBJ1-2; TRBD1 aligns across 8 bases. In germline, CDR1 is MNHEY, CDR2 SVGEGT. This CDR3 contains 14 residues. Losses at the gene ends were 5 bases for V and 4 bases for J; bases not matched to a gene: 6. The CDR3 nucleotides are TGTGCCAGCAGTGGACAGGGCGAGGGCTATGGCTACACCTTC. It is translated as CASSGQGEGYGYTF.

The chain joins TRBV5-1 to TRBJ1-2; D is undetermined. Trimming took 10 bases from V and 0 from J, leaving 16 bases between them. Germline V lookup: CDR1 SGHRS, CDR2 YFSETQ. There are 14 residues in the CDR3. The CDR3 DNA reads TGCGCCTCTTCCTGGTCAGCGGCTAACTATGGCTACACCTTC. This gives the protein CASSWSAANYGYTF.

This rearrangement joins TRBV9 to TRBJ2-1; D ambiguous. Germline V gene sequence: CDR1 SGDLS, CDR2 YYNGEE. CDR3 length equals 15 residues. V lost 4 bases and J 0 bases, leaving 11 bases between the germline ends. The CDR3 spells CASSLRLASYNEQFF. CDR3 sequence (DNA): TGTGCCAGCAGCCTACGACTCGCCTCCTACAATGAGCAGTTCTTC.

CDR3 DNA sequence: TGTGCCAGCAGTGTCTCGACAGAAAAAGCTTTCTTT. Encoded protein: CASSVSTEKAFF. The chain uses TRBV28 and TRBJ1-1, with a weak D call TRBD1 (5 bases). The V gene lost 5 bases and the J gene lost 9 bases, with 13 bases spanning the gap. This CDR3 is 12 amino acids long. In germline, CDR1 is MDHEN, CDR2 SYDVKM.

The chain employs TRBV19 and TRBJ1-6, with D possibly being TRBD1 (5 bases). V gave up 3 bases and J gave up 8 bases, with 11 bases separating them. This CDR3 contains 14 residues. CDR1 is LNHDA and CDR2 is SQIVND in the germline V gene (reference sequence). Here the CDR3 reads CASSISRADSPLHF. The CDR3 DNA reads as TGTGCCAGTAGTATCAGCAGGGCGGATTCACCCCTCCACTTT.

The genes are TRBV4-1 and TRBJ1-4; 9 nucleotides match TRBD1. CDR3 length equals 18 residues. V was pared by 1 base and J by 2 bases, with 8 bases of the junction left unmatched. Germline V gene sequence: CDR1 MGHRA, CDR2 YSYEKL. The CDR3: CASSQGLGQGPTNEKLFF. The CDR3 bases are TGCGCCAGCAGCCAAGGCTTGGGACAGGGCCCCACTAATGAAAAACTGTTTTTT.

The chain has TRBV3-1 (or the pseudogene TRBV3-2) and TRBJ2-1; tentative D call: TRBD2 (6 bases). V lost 1 base and J 8 bases, leaving 15 bases between the germline ends. Germline V gene lookup returns CDR1 LGHDT and CDR2 YNNKEL (reference sequence). The CDR3 extends over 15 amino acids. The DNA for the CDR3 is TGTGCCAGCAGCCAAGGCGGGGAGACTTGGGATGAGCAGTTCTTC. Residues: CASSQGGETWDEQFF.

The V call is TRBV5-4, the J call TRBJ2-1, with a possible D match to TRBD2 (5 bases). This CDR3 has 11 amino acids. Germline values: CDR1 SGHNT, CDR2 YYREEE (reference sequence). Trimming removed 2 bases at V and 9 bases at J, with 6 bases between. The DNA of the CDR3 is TGTGCCAGCAGCTTCGGGGTTGAGCAGTTCTTC. This gives the protein CASSFGVEQFF.

This clone was counted a single time. The chain recombines TRBV6-2 or TRBV6-3 with TRBJ1-1, with a tentative D call TRBD1 (6 bases). Trimming stripped 5 bases from V and 3 bases from J, with 10 bases between. Germline V gene sequence: CDR1 MNHEY, CDR2 SVGEGT. This CDR3 comprises 13 residues. CDR3 loop: CASSTGLHTEAFF. The CDR3, as DNA: TGTGCCAGCAGTACAGGGTTGCACACTGAAGCTTTCTTT.

This rearrangement joins TRBV2 to TRBJ2-3; D might be TRBD1 (6 bases). This CDR3 spans 15 amino acids. Germline V CDR1 and CDR2: SNHLY, FYNNEI. Trimming removed 6 bases at V and 4 bases at J, with 17 bases between. The CDR3 coding sequence is TGTGCCAGCAGATACCGGGACACCACCGCAGATACGCAGTATTTT. Protein sequence: CASRYRDTTADTQYF.

This clone occurred a few times. The chain recombines TRBV5-6 with TRBJ1-4, with D uncertain. V was cut by 4 bases and J by 6 bases, with 19 bases left in between. This CDR3 is built from 16 residues. Germline lookup yields CDR1 SGHDT and CDR2 YYEEEE. The CDR3 DNA reads TGTGCCAGCAGCCCCGCCCTTGGGAGGAAGGATGAAAAACTGTTTTTT. It codes for CASSPALGRKDEKLFF.

The V gene is TRBV9, the J gene TRBJ1-4; possibly TRBD1 for D (6 bases). Germline-derived CDR1 and CDR2 are SGDLS and YYNGEE. The CDR3 is made up of 16 amino acids. V was shortened by 3 bases and J by 8 bases, with 20 bases between the two germline ends. CDR3 sequence (DNA): TGTGCCAGCAGCGCGACCACGTCAGGGGCCGGCGAAAAACTGTTTTTT. Translation gives CASSATTSGAGEKLFF.

The V call is TRBV7-3, the J call TRBJ2-2; 8 bases align to TRBD1. The CDR3 totals 17 residues. CDR1 SGHTA and CDR2 FQGTGA come from the germline V gene. V shed 2 bases and J 7 bases; nucleotides not matched to a gene: 12. The CDR3 reads CASSLLGRGRGGGELFF. DNA for the CDR3: TGTGCCAGCAGCTTATTGGGCAGGGGGCGCGGAGGCGGGGAGCTGTTTTTT.

The chain has TRBV20-1 and TRBJ1-2; 8 bases fit TRBD1. This CDR3 region has 11 residues. Trimming removed 6 bases from V and 6 bases from J; junction bases left unmatched: 3. CDR1 and CDR2 (germline): DFQATT, SNEGSKA (reference sequence). CDR3 coding DNA: TGCAGTGCAGACAGGGGCGATGGCTACACCTTC. Its protein product is CSADRGDGYTF.

A few counts support this clone. At the DNA level, this CDR3 is encoded by other sequences in the same sample as well. The rearrangement uses TRBV7-9 and TRBJ2-2; D not resolved. The V gene's germline CDR1 is SEHNR and CDR2 FQNEAQ (reference sequence). V was trimmed by 5 bases and J by 4 bases, leaving 11 bases between them. The CDR3 totals 14 residues. The CDR3 sequence is CASSPRGFTGELFF. Written as DNA, the CDR3 is TGTGCCAGCAGCCCACGAGGCTTCACCGGGGAGCTGTTTTTT.

This clone occurred once. The chain couples TRBV7-9 to TRBJ1-4, with D hard to call. There are 13 residues in the CDR3. The germline CDR1 and CDR2 sequences are SEHNR and FQNEAQ (reference sequence). V was trimmed by 2 bases and J by 6 bases, leaving 7 bases between them. CDR3 loop: CASSLLEDEKLFF. In DNA form, the CDR3 reads TGTGCCAGCAGCTTACTGGAGGATGAAAAACTGTTTTTT.

Remarks on this clone: One end of the junction is discordant with germline, which a read error may explain. The chain carries TRBV11-2 and TRBJ2-1; 13 nucleotides match TRBD2. Germline V gives CDR1 SGHAT, CDR2 FQNNGV. The CDR3 is made up of 15 amino acids. The CDR3 reads CASSFGRTSGGLGVF. The CDR3 DNA reads as TGTGCCAGCAGCTTCGGACGGACTAGCGGGGGTCTCGGGGTCTTC.

The V gene is TRBV9, the J gene TRBJ2-7, with 12 positions matching TRBD1. The germline gives CDR1 SGDLS, CDR2 YYNGEE. CDR3 length: 15 residues. Trimming took 0 bases from V and 5 from J; bases not matched to a gene: 3. This CDR3 reads CASSVVGTGGHEQYF. The DNA for the CDR3 is TGTGCCAGCAGCGTAGTCGGGACAGGGGGCCACGAGCAGTACTTC. Together with reference TRBV9 and TRBJ2-7, the CDR3 gives the full variable domain: DSGVTQTPKHLITATGQRVTLRCSPRSGDLSVYWYQQSLDQGLQFLIQYYNGEERAKGNILERFSAQQFPDLHSELNLSSLELGDSALYFCASSVVGTGGHEQYFGPGTRLTVT.

The chain combines TRBV4-1 with TRBJ2-7; D remains ambiguous. Germline values: CDR1 MGHRA, CDR2 YSYEKL. The CDR3 spans 13 residues. The V and J ends lost 0 bases and 7 bases respectively, with 10 bases between them. CDR3 nucleotides: TGCGCCAGCAGCCAAGATACGGCGAGGGAGCAGTACTTC. Translated: CASSQDTAREQYF.

The chain employs TRBV19 and TRBJ2-3; 9 bases align to TRBD1. The CDR3 covers 18 residues. Germline values: CDR1 LNHDA, CDR2 SQIVND (reference sequence). The ends lost 4 bases at V and 2 bases at J; junction bases unmatched: 13. The CDR3 protein is CASSTGTGKVSDTDTQYF. The CDR3 coding sequence is TGTGCCAGTAGTACGGGGACAGGGAAAGTCTCCGACACAGATACGCAGTATTTT.

The chain couples TRBV6-5 to TRBJ1-6, with 8 bases lining up with TRBD1. Germline lookup yields CDR1 MNHEY and CDR2 SVGAGI. With V trimmed by 6 bases and J by 10 bases, 11 bases remained unmatched. This CDR3 is 15 amino acids long. Here the CDR3 DNA reads TGTGCCAGCAGATACGGAGACAGGGGTCCATCACCCCTCCACTTT. Encoded protein: CASRYGDRGPSPLHF.